The rows below give T cell receptor beta chains drawn from one sample of a study of beta chain features in type 1 diabetes. Some clones are missing from TCRdb's copy, which holds only in-frame ones; the method was immunoSEQ multiplex PCR. The data show hundreds of thousands of clones, around 15% seen once. Sequenced: naive CD4+ T cells from blood. The receptors stem from a man younger than 35 with type 1 diabetes. Each CDR3 is given with its conserved first and last residue. Each record gives: clone size, D gene, J gene, V gene, CDR3 DNA, CDR3 protein. The D gene is left open where the match is weak. Only some rows state a clone size, as once, few, many or a class for expanded clones.

abundance: few
d_gene: .
j_gene: TRBJ2-7
v_gene: TRBV30
CDR3nt: TGTGCCTGGAGTGTAGCAGGGGTCGAGCAGTACTTC
CDR3aa: CAWSVAGVEQYF

abundance: few
d_gene: .
j_gene: TRBJ1-4
v_gene: TRBV10-3
CDR3nt: TGTGCCATCAGTGAAGACTCCGAAAAACTGTTTTTT
CDR3aa: CAISEDSEKLFF

abundance: .
d_gene: .
j_gene: TRBJ2-3
v_gene: TRBV25-1
CDR3nt: TGTGCCAGCAGTGATGCTAGAGCAGATACGCAGTATTTT
CDR3aa: CASSDARADTQYF

abundance: .
d_gene: TRBD1
j_gene: TRBJ1-4
v_gene: TRBV30
CDR3nt: TGTGCCTGGAGTCAACGGGGGGGACAGGGTGTCGAAAAACTGTTTTTT
CDR3aa: CAWSQRGGQGVEKLFF

abundance: few
d_gene: TRBD1
j_gene: TRBJ2-3
v_gene: TRBV5-1
CDR3nt: TGCGCCAGCAGCTCGACAGGGATCGGCACAGATACGCAGTATTTT
CDR3aa: CASSSTGIGTDTQYF

abundance: .
d_gene: TRBD1
j_gene: TRBJ2-1
v_gene: TRBV7-2
CDR3nt: TGTGCCAGCAGCGCCCGGACAGGGACCCGGAGTGAGCAGTTCTTC
CDR3aa: CASSARTGTRSEQFF

abundance: few
d_gene: .
j_gene: TRBJ1-6
v_gene: TRBV30
CDR3nt: TGTGCCTGGAGGGGGCTGTATAATTCACCCCTCCACTTT
CDR3aa: CAWRGLYNSPLHF

abundance: .
d_gene: .
j_gene: TRBJ2-1
v_gene: TRBV9
CDR3nt: TGTGCCAGCAGCGTAGGGAGCGGCTACAATGAGCAGTTCTTC
CDR3aa: CASSVGSGYNEQFF

abundance: few
d_gene: .
j_gene: TRBJ1-1
v_gene: TRBV29-1
CDR3nt: TGCAGCGTCCAAAACCCACTGAACACTGAAGCTTTCTTT
CDR3aa: CSVQNPLNTEAFF

abundance: .
d_gene: TRBD2
j_gene: TRBJ2-7
v_gene: TRBV27
CDR3nt: TGTGCCAGCAGTTCCATCGACGGGGGGGGCGAGCAGTACTTC
CDR3aa: CASSSIDGGGEQYF

abundance: .
d_gene: TRBD2
j_gene: TRBJ2-7
v_gene: TRBV7-6
CDR3nt: TGTGCCAGCAGCTACCAAGCGGGGAGCTACGAGCAGTACTTC
CDR3aa: CASSYQAGSYEQYF

abundance: .
d_gene: .
j_gene: TRBJ1-3
v_gene: TRBV18
CDR3nt: TGTGCCAGCTCGCCAGCGACGGGCCTCTCTGGAAACACCATATATTTT
CDR3aa: CASSPATGLSGNTIYF

abundance: few
d_gene: .
j_gene: TRBJ1-5
v_gene: TRBV7-9
CDR3nt: TGTGCCAGCGGCAGAGGGAGCAATCAGCCCCAGCATTTT
CDR3aa: CASGRGSNQPQHF

abundance: .
d_gene: .
j_gene: TRBJ2-3
v_gene: TRBV6-5
CDR3nt: TGTGCCAGCAGTTATCCAGGGAGGCTCGGCACAGATACGCAGTATTTT
CDR3aa: CASSYPGRLGTDTQYF

abundance: .
d_gene: TRBD2
j_gene: TRBJ2-3
v_gene: TRBV7-3
CDR3nt: TGTGCCAGCAGCTTAAGGGTAGCGGGCGGCACAGATACGCAGTATTTT
CDR3aa: CASSLRVAGGTDTQYF

abundance: few
d_gene: .
j_gene: TRBJ2-7
v_gene: TRBV5-1
CDR3nt: TGCGCCAGCAGCTTGGCGGAAGTTGGGTACGAGCAGTACTTC
CDR3aa: CASSLAEVGYEQYF

abundance: .
d_gene: .
j_gene: TRBJ2-1
v_gene: TRBV7-3
CDR3nt: TGTGCCAGCAGCTTAGGGCAGCACAATGAGCAGTTCTTC
CDR3aa: CASSLGQHNEQFF

abundance: few
d_gene: .
j_gene: TRBJ1-2
v_gene: TRBV7-9
CDR3nt: TGTGCCAGCAGCCTTGAGGGACGTCGGGATGGCTACACCTTC
CDR3aa: CASSLEGRRDGYTF

abundance: .
d_gene: TRBD1
j_gene: TRBJ2-5
v_gene: TRBV13
CDR3nt: TGTGCCAGCAGCCTCCGGGACAGGGCCTTACAAGAGACCCAGTACTTC
CDR3aa: CASSLRDRALQETQYF

abundance: .
d_gene: TRBD2
j_gene: TRBJ2-5
v_gene: TRBV5-1
CDR3nt: TGCGCCAGCAGCTTGGAGAGCGGGAGAAAAGAGACCCAGTACTTC
CDR3aa: CASSLESGRKETQYF

abundance: .
d_gene: TRBD1
j_gene: TRBJ2-2
v_gene: TRBV28
CDR3nt: TGTGCCAGCATTTCCCACGAGATGAGACAGGGGGCAACCGGGGAGCTGTTTTTT
CDR3aa: CASISHEMRQGATGELFF

abundance: few
d_gene: .
j_gene: TRBJ2-4
v_gene: TRBV6-6
CDR3nt: TGTGCCAGCAGTTACTCCGCCAGACTCGAAAACATTCAGTACTTC
CDR3aa: CASSYSARLENIQYF

abundance: few
d_gene: .
j_gene: TRBJ2-1
v_gene: TRBV9
CDR3nt: TGTGCCAGCAGCGTAGGGACAGCCTACAATGAGCAGTTCTTC
CDR3aa: CASSVGTAYNEQFF

abundance: .
d_gene: .
j_gene: TRBJ1-1
v_gene: TRBV12-5
CDR3nt: TGTGCTAGTGGCCGGGGGACTGAAGCTTTCTTT
CDR3aa: CASGRGTEAFF